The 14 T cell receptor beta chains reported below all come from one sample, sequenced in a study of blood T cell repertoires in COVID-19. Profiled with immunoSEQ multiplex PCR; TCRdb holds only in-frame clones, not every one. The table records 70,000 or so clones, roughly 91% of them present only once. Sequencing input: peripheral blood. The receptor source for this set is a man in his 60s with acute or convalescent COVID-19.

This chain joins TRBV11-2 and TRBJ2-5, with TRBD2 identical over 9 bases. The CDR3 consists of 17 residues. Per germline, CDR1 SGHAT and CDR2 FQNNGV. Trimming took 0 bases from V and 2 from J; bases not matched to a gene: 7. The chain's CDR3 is CASSLDLSGGLQETQYF. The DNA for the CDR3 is TGTGCCAGCAGCTTAGATCTAAGCGGGGGGCTACAAGAGACCCAGTACTTC.

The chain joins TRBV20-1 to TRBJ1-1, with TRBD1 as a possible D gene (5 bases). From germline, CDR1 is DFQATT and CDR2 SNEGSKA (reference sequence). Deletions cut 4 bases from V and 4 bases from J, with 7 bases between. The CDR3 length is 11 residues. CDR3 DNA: TGCAGTGCTAAGGGGTTCACTGAAGCTTTCTTT. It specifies CSAKGFTEAFF.

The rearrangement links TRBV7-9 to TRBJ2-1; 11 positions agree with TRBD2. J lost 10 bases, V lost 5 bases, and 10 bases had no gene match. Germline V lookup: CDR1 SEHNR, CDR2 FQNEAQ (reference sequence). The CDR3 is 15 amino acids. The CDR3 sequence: CASSLLAGGEGEQFF. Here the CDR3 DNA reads TGTGCCAGCAGCCTCCTAGCGGGAGGTGAAGGGGAGCAGTTCTTC.

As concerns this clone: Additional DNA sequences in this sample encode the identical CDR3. The CDR3 is CASSLTGNTEAFF. CDR3 in DNA: TGTGCCAGCAGTTTAACAGGAAACACTGAAGCTTTCTTT. The chain is built from TRBV12-3 or TRBV12-4 and TRBJ1-1; D may be TRBD1 (5 bases). The CDR3 is made up of 13 amino acids. V gave up 2 bases and J gave up 2 bases, with 6 bases separating them.

The chain's CDR3 is CASSVDRPNTEAFF. The CDR3 coding sequence is TGCGCCAGCAGCGTGGACAGGCCTAACACTGAAGCTTTCTTT. The rearrangement links TRBV5-1 to TRBJ1-1; the match to TRBD1 covers 7 bases. The trim removed 4 bases at V and 2 bases at J, leaving 5 bases unmatched. The germline gives CDR1 SGHRS, CDR2 YFSETQ. This CDR3 has 14 amino acids.

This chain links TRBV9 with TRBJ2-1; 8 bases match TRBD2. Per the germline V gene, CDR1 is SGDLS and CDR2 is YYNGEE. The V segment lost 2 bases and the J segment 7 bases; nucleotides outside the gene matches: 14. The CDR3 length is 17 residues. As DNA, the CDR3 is TGTGCCAGCAGCGTTGTAAGCGGGGGCGGCCAGGGGAATGAGCAGTTCTTC. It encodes CASSVVSGGGQGNEQFF. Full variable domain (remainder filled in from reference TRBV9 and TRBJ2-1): DSGVTQTPKHLITATGQRVTLRCSPRSGDLSVYWYQQSLDQGLQFLIQYYNGEERAKGNILERFSAQQFPDLHSELNLSSLELGDSALYFCASSVVSGGGQGNEQFFGPGTRLTVL.

The CDR3: CASSSLTEEQYF. The CDR3 bases are TGTGCCAGCAGTAGCCTAACAGAAGAGCAGTACTTC. V usage is TRBV2 and J usage is TRBJ2-7; D is undetermined. Per the germline V gene, CDR1 is SNHLY and CDR2 is FYNNEI. Deletions cut 5 bases from V and 7 bases from J, with 12 bases between. The CDR3 is 12 residues long.

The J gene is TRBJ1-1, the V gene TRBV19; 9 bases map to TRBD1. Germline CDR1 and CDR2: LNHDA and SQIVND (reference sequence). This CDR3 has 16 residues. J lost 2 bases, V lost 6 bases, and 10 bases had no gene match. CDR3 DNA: TGTGCCAGTAGGCCTCAACAGGGGGCGCGTAACACTGAAGCTTTCTTT. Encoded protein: CASRPQQGARNTEAFF.

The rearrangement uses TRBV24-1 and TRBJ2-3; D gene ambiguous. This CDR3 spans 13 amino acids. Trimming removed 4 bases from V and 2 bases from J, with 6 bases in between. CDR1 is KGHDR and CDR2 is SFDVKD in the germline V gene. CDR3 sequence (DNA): TGTGCCACCAGTGACCCCTACACAGATACGCAGTATTTT. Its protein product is CATSDPYTDTQYF.

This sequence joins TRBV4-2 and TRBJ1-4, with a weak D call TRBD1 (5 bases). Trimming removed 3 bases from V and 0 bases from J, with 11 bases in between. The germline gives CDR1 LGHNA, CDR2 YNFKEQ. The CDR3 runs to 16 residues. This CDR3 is CASSQTPGSTNEKLFF. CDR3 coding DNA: TGTGCCAGCAGCCAGACCCCAGGGTCAACTAATGAAAAACTGTTTTTT.

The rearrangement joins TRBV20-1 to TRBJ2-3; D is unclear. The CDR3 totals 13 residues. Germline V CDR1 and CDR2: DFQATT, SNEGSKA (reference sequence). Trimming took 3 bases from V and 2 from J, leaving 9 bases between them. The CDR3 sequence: CSASSQSTDTQYF. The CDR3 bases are TGCAGTGCTAGTTCTCAGTCCACAGATACGCAGTATTTT.

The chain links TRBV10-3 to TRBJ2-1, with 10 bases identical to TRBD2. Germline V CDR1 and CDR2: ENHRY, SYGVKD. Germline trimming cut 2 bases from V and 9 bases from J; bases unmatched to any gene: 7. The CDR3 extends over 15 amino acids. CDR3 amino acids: CAISERSSGGGEQFF. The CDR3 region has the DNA TGTGCCATCAGTGAGAGGTCTAGCGGGGGCGGTGAGCAGTTCTTC.

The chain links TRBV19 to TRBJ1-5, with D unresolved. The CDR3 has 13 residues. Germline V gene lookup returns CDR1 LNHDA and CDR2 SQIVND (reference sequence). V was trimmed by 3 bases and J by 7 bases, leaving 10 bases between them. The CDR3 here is CASSMDEGQPQHF. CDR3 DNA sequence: TGTGCCAGTAGTATGGACGAGGGACAGCCCCAGCATTTT.

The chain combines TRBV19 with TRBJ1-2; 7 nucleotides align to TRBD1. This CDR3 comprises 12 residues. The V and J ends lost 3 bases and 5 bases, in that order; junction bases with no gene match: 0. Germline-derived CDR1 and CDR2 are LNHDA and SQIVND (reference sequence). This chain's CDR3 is CASSMGQYGYTF. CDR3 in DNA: TGTGCCAGTAGTATGGGACAGTATGGCTACACCTTC. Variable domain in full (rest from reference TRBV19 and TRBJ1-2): DGGITQSPKYLFRKEGQNVTLSCEQNLNHDAMYWYRQDPGQGLRLIYYSQIVNDFQKGDIAEGYSVSREKKESFPLTVTSAQKNPTAFYLCASSMGQYGYTFGSGTRLTVV.